This is a list of T cell receptor beta chains from one sample in a study of blood T cell repertoires in COVID-19. The data were produced by immunoSEQ multiplex PCR, yet TCRdb's version contains in-frame clones alone and is incomplete. The sample consists of roughly 280,000 clones, 70% to 90% of them appearing once. The specimen sequenced was peripheral blood. The receptors shown here come from a woman in her seventies with acute or convalescent COVID-19. Both conserved end residues are part of each CDR3. A D gene is named only where the DNA matches it firmly. Where a row states a size, it is once, few, many or the class of an expanded clone; other rows omit it.

J,size,D,V,DNA,CDR3
TRBJ1-2,.,.,TRBV7-9,TGTGCCAGCAGCTCGACGTCCACCGGAGATGGCTACACCTTC,CASSSTSTGDGYTF
TRBJ1-5,.,.,TRBV7-3,TGTGCCAGCAGCTTAGAGGCAGGGAAGATACAGCCCCAGCATTTT,CASSLEAGKIQPQHF
TRBJ2-7,.,.,TRBV19,TGTGCCAGTAGTATTGCCGGACAGCCCTCCTACGAGCAGTACTTC,CASSIAGQPSYEQYF
TRBJ2-7,.,TRBD1,TRBV6-1,TGTGCCAGCAGTTATGACGGGACAGACTACGAGCAGTACTTC,CASSYDGTDYEQYF
TRBJ2-3,once,.,TRBV21-1,TGTGCCAGCACCCCATCGGGCGGGGGGGCGTTTATCACAGATACGCAGTATTTT,CASTPSGGGAFITDTQYF
TRBJ2-6,.,TRBD1,TRBV14,TGTGCCAGCAGCCATCCTTCGACAGGGCCCTATATCTCTGGGGCCAACGTCCTGACTTTC,CASSHPSTGPYISGANVLTF
TRBJ2-1,.,.,TRBV20-1,TGCAGTGCTAGTCCGGATGAGCAGTTCTTC,CSASPDEQFF
TRBJ2-3,.,TRBD2,TRBV6-4,TGTGCCAGCAGTGTTACTAGCGCAAGCACAGATACGCAGTATTTT,CASSVTSASTDTQYF
TRBJ2-1,.,TRBD2,TRBV5-1,TGCGCCAGCAGCTCTAGCGGGCCGCTCCCCTACAATGAGCAGTTCTTC,CASSSSGPLPYNEQFF
TRBJ1-4,.,.,TRBV21-1,TGTGCCAGCAGATCACAGGACAGGGCGGAGGAAAAACTGTTTTTT,CASRSQDRAEEKLFF
TRBJ2-3,once,TRBD2,TRBV18,TGTGCCAGCTCACCAAGGAGCGGGGGGGGAGCTTTCACAGATACGCAGTATTTT,CASSPRSGGGAFTDTQYF
TRBJ2-7,.,TRBD2,TRBV7-8,TGTGCCAGCAGCTTAAAGAGGCCGTGGGCTAGCGGGGGTCGATTGTCCAACGAGCAGTACTTC,CASSLKRPWASGGRLSNEQYF
TRBJ2-1,.,TRBD2,TRBV7-3,TGTGCCAGCAGCTTAAATCGGGGGGGCAGCTACAATGAGCAGTTCTTC,CASSLNRGGSYNEQFF
TRBJ1-6,.,.,TRBV6-5,TGTGCCAGCAGTCAGGGAACCATAGGTTCACCCCTCCACTTT,CASSQGTIGSPLHF
TRBJ1-2,.,.,TRBV9,TGTGCCAGCAGCGTAGGCGTCCCGAACTATGGCTACACCTTC,CASSVGVPNYGYTF
TRBJ1-4,.,.,TRBV18,TGTGCCAGCTCACCCGATACAGGAAATGAAAAACTGTTTTTT,CASSPDTGNEKLFF
TRBJ1-4,.,.,TRBV25-1,TGTGCCAGCAGTCGGGTTAGGGGAGGGTCCGAAAAACTGTTTTTT,CASSRVRGGSEKLFF
TRBJ1-2,.,TRBD1,TRBV5-1,TGCGCCAGCAGTCCGGGACAGTATGGCTACACCTTC,CASSPGQYGYTF
TRBJ1-3,.,.,TRBV7-3,TGTGCCAGCAGCCGTAACCAGGGAAACACCATATATTTT,CASSRNQGNTIYF
TRBJ1-4,.,.,TRBV9,TGTGCCAGCAGCACGTCCCCTCGAGGGGGTGAAAAACTGTTTTTT,CASSTSPRGGEKLFF
TRBJ1-5,once,TRBD1,TRBV15,TGTGCCACCAGCAGAGATCCTGGGACAGGGGAGGGTCAGCCCCAGCATTTT,CATSRDPGTGEGQPQHF
TRBJ1-1,.,.,TRBV3-1/TRBV3-2,TGTGCCAGCAGCCAAGATCTTAGGTCCAGGGCTTTCTTT,CASSQDLRSRAFF
TRBJ2-1,.,.,TRBV7-2,TGTGCCAGCAGCTTACGGGTTGGCGAGCAGTTCTTC,CASSLRVGEQFF
TRBJ1-2,.,TRBD1,TRBV6-5,TGTGCCAGCAGTTACTCAGGGGGCGAGCCCTATGGCTACACCTTC,CASSYSGGEPYGYTF
TRBJ1-2,.,.,TRBV6-6,TGTGCCAGCAGTTACTCAGGACACCGCCATGGCTACACCTTC,CASSYSGHRHGYTF
TRBJ1-2,.,TRBD1,TRBV5-4,TGTGCCAGCAGCTTGGCCGAGGGGGCAAGCTATGGCTACACCTTC,CASSLAEGASYGYTF
TRBJ2-6,.,TRBD1,TRBV6-4,TGTGCCAGCAGTGAGGGGACAGGGGGTCTTGGGGCCAACGTCCTGACTTTC,CASSEGTGGLGANVLTF
TRBJ1-1,.,TRBD1,TRBV6-6,TGTGCCAGCAGTGTGACAGGGGAGAACACTGAAGCTTTCTTT,CASSVTGENTEAFF
TRBJ2-1,once,TRBD2,TRBV5-6,TGTGCCAGCACCACCGGGGGGAATTCCTACAATGAGCAGTTCTTC,CASTTGGNSYNEQFF
TRBJ1-6,.,.,TRBV13,TGTGCCAGCAGCACCGGGACTCCCTTTAATTCACCCCTCCACTTT,CASSTGTPFNSPLHF
TRBJ1-5,.,.,TRBV7-6,TGTGCCAGCAGCTTGAACGGGTTGAGCAATCAGCCCCAGCATTTT,CASSLNGLSNQPQHF
TRBJ2-2,.,.,TRBV10-3,TGTCCCATCAGGGGGGGAGGGCGCGGGGAGCTGTTTTTT,CPIRGGGRGELFF
TRBJ1-2,.,TRBD1,TRBV5-4,TGTGCCAGCAGCTTGGGGACAGGGGGTCTACCGCGTGGCTACACCTTC,CASSLGTGGLPRGYTF
TRBJ1-2,.,.,TRBV14,TGTGCCAGCAGCCAAGATCTTCGACAGTATGGCTACACCTTC,CASSQDLRQYGYTF
TRBJ2-7,.,.,TRBV3-1/TRBV3-2,TGTGCCAGCAGCCAAGGACTCTCCGAGCAGTACTTC,CASSQGLSEQYF
TRBJ2-5,.,TRBD2,TRBV5-1,TGCGCCAGCAGCTTGGCTGGCGGGGGGTTCCAAGAGACCCAGTACTTC,CASSLAGGGFQETQYF
TRBJ2-1,.,.,TRBV7-3,TGTGCCAGCAGCCGCGGGACTCTAAGCAATGAGCAGTTCTTC,CASSRGTLSNEQFF
TRBJ1-1,.,TRBD1,TRBV6-1,TGTGCCAGCAGTGTAAAGGGTACGGGGACAGGGGGCACTGAAGCTTTCTTT,CASSVKGTGTGGTEAFF
TRBJ2-5,.,TRBD1,TRBV5-1,TGCGCCAGCAGCTCAGGGACAGGGTTTGCAGAGACCCAGTACTTC,CASSSGTGFAETQYF
TRBJ1-2,.,.,TRBV7-9,TGTGCCAGCAGCTTCATCGGGGGAAACTATGGCTACACCTTC,CASSFIGGNYGYTF
TRBJ1-2,.,TRBD1,TRBV2,TGTGCCAGCAGTGGCCTTACAGGGGGCGACTATGGCTACACCTTC,CASSGLTGGDYGYTF
TRBJ2-3,once,.,TRBV2,TGTGCCAGCTCCCGCCGGGCAGATACGCAGTATTTT,CASSRRADTQYF
TRBJ2-2,.,.,TRBV2,TGTGCCAGCAGTGCAACAGGGTCTATAGCCGGGGAGCTGTTTTTT,CASSATGSIAGELFF
TRBJ1-4,.,.,TRBV4-1,TGCGCCAGCAGCCAAGACAGAGGCACAACTAATGAAAAACTGTTTTTT,CASSQDRGTTNEKLFF
TRBJ2-2,.,.,TRBV18,TGTGCCAGCTCACCGCTTGTGGCAGGGGCCTCCACCGGGGAGCTGTTTTTT,CASSPLVAGASTGELFF
TRBJ2-5,.,.,TRBV2,TGTGCCAGCACCGTACAAGAGACCCAGTACTTC,CASTVQETQYF
TRBJ2-7,.,.,TRBV13,TGTGCCAGCAGCCTCCTGGGGGCCTCCTACGAGCAGTACTTC,CASSLLGASYEQYF
TRBJ2-1,.,.,TRBV6-5,TGTGCCAGCAGACAGGGAATTTTTCAGTCCAATGAGCAGTTCTTC,CASRQGIFQSNEQFF
TRBJ2-7,few,.,TRBV7-8,TGTGCCAGCAGCTTAGCAGAGGCCTCCTACGAGCAGTACTTC,CASSLAEASYEQYF
TRBJ2-2,.,.,TRBV19,TGTGCCAGTAAAGGAGGGCCCCTGAACACCGGGGAGCTGTTTTTT,CASKGGPLNTGELFF
TRBJ1-2,.,.,TRBV7-9,TGTGCCAGCAGCCGGGGGAGTGGGCTGTATGGCTACACCTTC,CASSRGSGLYGYTF
TRBJ1-1,.,TRBD1,TRBV5-4,TGTGCCAGCAGCACAACAGGGGGGAAGGTAGCTTTCTTT,CASSTTGGKVAFF
TRBJ2-7,.,TRBD2,TRBV7-2,TGTGCCAGCAGCTTTAGCGGGGGCCCCTACGAGCAGTACTTC,CASSFSGGPYEQYF
TRBJ1-6,.,TRBD1,TRBV5-1,TGCGCCAGCAGCTTGGGACAGGGGGGATTGTCCTCACCCCTCCACTTT,CASSLGQGGLSSPLHF
TRBJ2-7,.,TRBD1,TRBV5-1,TGCGCCAGCAGCGCCCCCGGGACAGGGCCCCACGAGCAGTACTTC,CASSAPGTGPHEQYF
TRBJ2-7,.,TRBD2,TRBV5-1,TGCGCCAGCAGCTTAGGCGGGGGGGACTCCTACGAGCAGTACTTC,CASSLGGGDSYEQYF
TRBJ1-2,.,.,TRBV5-5,TGTGCCAGCAGCTTGGAGCAGGTCCGTAACTATGGCTACACCTTC,CASSLEQVRNYGYTF
TRBJ2-1,.,.,TRBV6-5,TGTGCCAGCAGACCGGGAGTGGAGCGACATGAGCAGTTCTTC,CASRPGVERHEQFF
TRBJ1-4,.,TRBD1,TRBV11-2,TGTGCCAGCAGCTCACAACAGGGGTTCAATGAAAAACTGTTTTTT,CASSSQQGFNEKLFF